This note documents a single T cell receptor beta chain sequence. What it binds is unknown. CDR1 GTSNPN and CDR2 SVGIG come from the germline V gene (reference sequence). The length of the CDR3 is 13 residues. The V gene lost 5 bases and the J gene lost 6 bases, with 17 bases spanning the gap. The data are from a study of T-cell memory formation after mild COVID-19. Study results and caveats: Prior to infection, memory already included some responding clones, suggesting cross-reactive memory joined.

Each CDR3 protein gets one entry after TCRdb re-called the 5' RACE reads with MiXCR. The data show a few hundred thousand distinct CDR3 sequences, approximately 15% seen once. The TCR sequence derives from a man younger than 35 who had mild COVID-19 (a few samples of this study predate the infection). Cell type and time point are not known. The chain employs TRBV30 and TRBJ2-7, with D perhaps TRBD1 (5 bases). Sequenced: PBMCs or a T cell subset sorted from them (not recorded which). The CDR3 sequence is CAWGGLQVREQYF. DNA of the CDR3: TGTGCCTGGGGTGGTTTACAGGTTCGCGAGCAGTACTTC.